This passage covers 3 T cell receptor beta chains from one sample sequenced in a study of shared clonotypes between healthy human individuals (dated by TCRdb to 2020 to 2021). Libraries were prepared through the immunoSEQ multiplex PCR assay. Imported from immuneACCESS, the table was reduced by TCRdb to in-frame sequences with V and J called. These copies leave out some clones; in studies compared against another copy, an unresolved V gene accounts for under half, and the cause of the remainder is not known. This sample lists under 1,100,000 clones; around three quarters were detected once. The ten most abundant clones make up roughly 0.57% of the sample. The sample comprised memory CD4+ T cells from PBMCs. The meaning of the sample's cell subset or site label: CD45RA-negative fraction. The receptors shown here come from a man younger than 35 in good health. Some clones in this sample may be carry-over from other donors' samples.

Concerning this clone: A far more abundant clone sits one base away, making this likely a read error. This is likely a read error, given that the CDR3 carries no conserved phenylalanine or tryptophan at its end. The V call is TRBV30, the J call TRBJ1-1; the D is unclear. Germline V CDR1 and CDR2: GTSNPN, SVGIG (reference sequence). Trimming shortened V by 2 bases and J by 3 bases, and 4 bases separated the two germline ends. This CDR3 region has 11 residues. CDR3 protein: CAWSFDTEAFS. CDR3 sequence (DNA): TGTGCCTGGAGTTTTGACACTGAAGCTTTCTCT.

The rearrangement uses TRBV19 and TRBJ1-1; 9 bases align to TRBD1. Germline CDR1 and CDR2: LNHDA and SQIVND (reference sequence). With V trimmed by 10 bases and J by 3 bases, 18 bases remained unmatched. There are 17 residues in the CDR3. The CDR3 here is CATATGGRYGGDTEAFF. For the CDR3, the DNA is TGTGCCACTGCAACAGGGGGCCGTTATGGAGGAGACACTGAAGCTTTCTTT.

In regard to this clone: Different DNA sequences within this sample yield the same CDR3. The gene calls are TRBV19 and TRBJ2-1, with TRBD2 identical over 10 bases. The germline CDR1 and CDR2 sequences are LNHDA and SQIVND (reference sequence). The CDR3 is 15 residues long. The V gene end was trimmed by 4 bases and the J gene end by 2 bases; junction bases not matched to a gene: 2. The CDR3 protein is CASSTGTSAYNEQFF. CDR3 sequence (DNA): TGTGCCAGTAGTACGGGGACTAGCGCCTACAATGAGCAGTTCTTC.